This entry lists 18 T cell receptor beta chains sequenced from one sample in a study of ipilimumab plus nivolumab after autologous stem cell transplantation. Some clones are missing from TCRdb's copy, which holds only in-frame ones; the method was immunoSEQ multiplex PCR. Of about 22,000 clones listed, less than 85% are singletons. The sample in question was PBMCs, obtained in a trial of ipilimumab plus nivolumab as post-transplant consolidation. All receptors derive from a male donor with diffuse large B-cell lymphoma.

The chain joins TRBV5-4 to TRBJ2-3; 10 nucleotides match TRBD2. V was pared by 3 bases and J by 6 bases, with 4 bases of the junction left unmatched. The CDR3 covers 14 residues. The germline V gene has CDR1 SGHNT and CDR2 YYREEE (reference sequence). CDR3 sequence: CASSSSGGWDTQYF. CDR3 nucleotide sequence: TGTGCCAGCAGCTCTAGCGGGGGTTGGGATACGCAGTATTTT.

The chain recombines TRBV29-1 with TRBJ2-7; 11 positions match TRBD1. Germline V gene sequence: CDR1 SQVTM, CDR2 ANQGSEA. The trim removed 4 bases at V and 2 bases at J, leaving 1 base unmatched. The CDR3 totals 13 residues. The CDR3 loop is CSVGGQGAYEQYF. For the CDR3, the DNA is TGCAGCGTTGGGGGACAGGGGGCCTACGAGCAGTACTTC.

V is TRBV6-1 and J is TRBJ2-7, with 9 bases matching TRBD1. V lost 8 bases to trimming and J lost 4 bases; unmatched junction nucleotides: 12. The CDR3 is made up of 15 amino acids. Germline V gives CDR1 MNHNS, CDR2 SASEGT. The CDR3 region has the DNA TGTGCCAGCCGGAGCCCGGGACAGGGAGCGTACGAGCAGTACTTC. Amino acids: CASRSPGQGAYEQYF.

This clone was found a few times. The chain links TRBV28 to TRBJ2-7, with D perhaps being TRBD1 or TRBD2 (5 bases each). Germline CDR1 is MDHEN and CDR2 is SYDVKM. The CDR3 spans 13 residues. V shed 3 bases and J shed 3 bases, with 9 bases lying between them. CDR3 nucleotide sequence: TGTGCCAGCAGTTTTAGGGGAGTCTACGAGCAGTACTTC. The encoded protein is CASSFRGVYEQYF.

The rearrangement uses TRBV11-2 and TRBJ2-2; D remains ambiguous. V was shortened by 5 bases and J by 5 bases, with 12 bases between the two germline ends. This CDR3 has 14 residues. Germline-derived CDR1 and CDR2 are SGHAT and FQNNGV. The CDR3 sequence: CASSSQDGTGELFF. The CDR3 DNA is TGTGCCAGCAGCAGCCAGGACGGGACCGGGGAGCTGTTTTTT.

This clone was found a few times. DNA for the CDR3: TGCGCCAGCAGCCCCGGGACAGGGCTTACAACTAATGAAAAACTGTTTTTT. Protein: CASSPGTGLTTNEKLFF. The rearrangement links TRBV5-1 to TRBJ1-4, with 9 bases aligning to TRBD1. The CDR3 is 17 residues long. In germline, CDR1 is SGHRS, CDR2 YFSETQ. Germline trimming cut 4 bases from V and 0 bases from J; bases unmatched to any gene: 7.

V and J are TRBV4-1 and TRBJ1-1; TRBD1 matches 9 bases. The germline CDR1 and CDR2 sequences are MGHRA and YSYEKL. After removal of 0 bases from V and 1 base from J, the junction contained 3 bases not matched to a gene. CDR3 length: 16 residues. The CDR3 coding sequence is TGCGCCAGCAGCCAAGATTTGACAGGGGGGAACACTGAAGCTTTCTTT. Translated, it gives CASSQDLTGGNTEAFF.

This clone appeared a few times. The rearrangement uses TRBV9 and TRBJ1-2, with D maybe TRBD1 (6 bases). The CDR3 length is 13 residues. V was shortened by 9 bases and J by 1 base, with 13 bases between the two germline ends. Germline V gene lookup returns CDR1 SGDLS and CDR2 YYNGEE. The CDR3 protein is CANNRAFNYGYTF. The CDR3 nucleotides are TGTGCCAACAACAGGGCCTTTAACTATGGCTACACCTTC. The whole variable domain, remainder taken from reference TRBV9 and TRBJ1-2, is DSGVTQTPKHLITATGQRVTLRCSPRSGDLSVYWYQQSLDQGLQFLIQYYNGEERAKGNILERFSAQQFPDLHSELNLSSLELGDSALYFCANNRAFNYGYTFGSGTRLTVV.

The gene calls are TRBV6-1 and TRBJ1-2; D might be TRBD1 (5 bases). This CDR3 region has 15 residues. V gave up 7 bases and J gave up 4 bases, with 19 bases separating them. CDR1 and CDR2 from the germline V gene are MNHNS and SASEGT. As DNA, the CDR3 is TGTGCCAGCACAATCATCGGGGCGCATGGCTATGGCTACACCTTC. This encodes CASTIIGAHGYGYTF.

The rearrangement joins TRBV10-1 to TRBJ2-7; a weak D match, TRBD1 (5 bases). This CDR3 has 13 residues. Germline-derived CDR1 and CDR2 are WNHNN and SYGVQD (reference sequence). Trimming removed 2 bases from V and 3 bases from J, with 8 bases in between. CDR3: CASSEGALYEQYF. The DNA of the CDR3 is TGCGCCAGCAGTGAGGGGGCGCTCTACGAGCAGTACTTC.

V is TRBV15 and J is TRBJ1-1; 10 positions match TRBD1. The CDR3 contains 16 residues. Germline V lookup: CDR1 LNHNV, CDR2 YYDKDF (reference sequence). V lost 7 bases to trimming and J lost 3 bases; unmatched junction nucleotides: 11. Here the CDR3 DNA reads TGTGCCACCATCCACGAGACAGGGGGCGCGTACACTGAAGCTTTCTTT. It yields the protein CATIHETGGAYTEAFF.

The chain combines TRBV27 with TRBJ2-2, with 8 positions matching TRBD2. CDR3 length: 17 residues. Germline V gene lookup returns CDR1 MNHEY and CDR2 SMNVEV (reference sequence). The J segment lost 4 bases and the V segment lost 0 bases, leaving 7 bases of the junction unmatched. The CDR3 sequence: CASSLSTGGPVTGELFF. CDR3 DNA sequence: TGTGCCAGCAGTTTATCGACGGGGGGGCCGGTCACCGGGGAGCTGTTTTTT.

V gene TRBV7-8 combines with J gene TRBJ2-2; 7 positions match TRBD1. The CDR3 is 16 residues long. Germline values: CDR1 SGHVS, CDR2 FQNEAQ. The V gene end was trimmed by 5 bases and the J gene end by 2 bases; junction bases not matched to a gene: 8. The CDR3 DNA follows: TGTGCCAGCAGCGGGCGACAGGGATTAAACACCGGGGAGCTGTTTTTT. This encodes CASSGRQGLNTGELFF.

V gene TRBV21-1 combines with J gene TRBJ1-5; the D call in the table, TRBD1, was not verified against the DNA. TRBV21-1 is assigned pseudogene status. The CDR3 runs 14 residues. DNA for the CDR3: TGTGCCAGCAGCCCCTGGGCCGAAAATCAGCCCCAGCATTTT. Protein: CASSPWAENQPQHF.

The chain combines TRBV10-1 with TRBJ2-2; 8 bases are shared with TRBD2. The CDR3 is 14 residues long. The junction had 5 bases not matched to a gene; V was cut back by 5 bases and J by 6 bases. CDR1 is WNHNN, CDR2 SYGVQD, per germline (reference sequence). CDR3 region: CASSSGSTAGELFF. DNA of the CDR3: TGCGCCAGCAGTAGCGGGAGTACGGCCGGGGAGCTGTTTTTT.

DNA for the CDR3: TGTGCCAGCAGCGACGGGGCTGCTGGAAACACCATATATTTT. Amino acid sequence: CASSDGAAGNTIYF. The genes are TRBV11-2 and TRBJ1-3; TRBD1 is a possible D gene (5 bases). Germline V gene data show CDR1 as SGHAT and CDR2 as FQNNGV. The V end was cut by 5 bases, the J end by 2 bases, with 10 bases between. The CDR3 is 14 amino acids.

The chain carries TRBV19 and TRBJ2-5; D might be TRBD1 (5 bases). The CDR3 is made up of 13 amino acids. Trimming took 7 bases from V and 4 from J, leaving 13 bases between them. CDR1 is LNHDA, CDR2 SQIVND, per germline (reference sequence). The chain's CDR3 is CASTTSGRETQYF. The CDR3 DNA sequence: TGTGCCAGTACCACCTCAGGGCGAGAGACCCAGTACTTC. The variable domain in full, completed from reference TRBV19 and TRBJ2-5, reads DGGITQSPKYLFRKEGQNVTLSCEQNLNHDAMYWYRQDPGQGLRLIYYSQIVNDFQKGDIAEGYSVSREKKESFPLTVTSAQKNPTAFYLCASTTSGRETQYFGPGTRLLVL.

This chain joins TRBV7-3 and TRBJ2-5, with TRBD1 as a possible D gene (5 bases). CDR1 is SGHTA, CDR2 FQGTGA, per germline. The CDR3 covers 14 residues. Trimming removed 0 bases from V and 8 bases from J, with 13 bases in between. In DNA form, the CDR3 reads TGTGCCAGCAGCTTAACGATAGGGGCCGCTACCCAGTACTTC. Translated: CASSLTIGAATQYF.